This T cell receptor beta chain appears in the sequencing data of a study of blood T cell repertoires in COVID-19. Whole-study context: Specimens from acute and convalescent COVID-19 originated in the United States, Italy and Spain. The analysed material was cDNA or gDNA that came from T cells, B-cell-depleted T cells, or PBMCs.

Seattle's enrolled individuals joined amid active infection and were then monitored longitudinally. Sequenced by immunoSEQ multiplex PCR; TCRdb stores in-frame clones only, minus some. This sample yields 270,000 or so clones, of which about 90% are seen a single time; 2.1% belongs to the top ten. The CDR3 has 15 residues. Germline CDR1 and CDR2: LGHDT and YNNKEL (reference sequence). Trimming took 3 bases from V and 4 from J, leaving 15 bases between them. This TCR came from a woman aged 60 to 75 with COVID-19, enrolled during active disease. Sequencing input: peripheral blood. This chain connects TRBV3-1 (or the pseudogene TRBV3-2) to TRBJ1-1, with D possibly TRBD1 on 5 matching bases. This chain's CDR3 is CASSHAWQGSTEAFF. CDR3 in DNA: TGTGCCAGCAGCCATGCGTGGCAGGGAAGCACTGAAGCTTTCTTT.